A single sample gave rise to the 18 T cell receptor beta chains below, sequenced in a study of PD-L1 blockade in urothelial cancer. Repertoires were generated with immunoSEQ multiplex PCR, while TCRdb's copy carries only in-frame clones and drops some. Here the sample spans more than 35,000 clones, 82% being singletons. Here the sequenced sample was PBMCs, taken around atezolizumab (anti-PD-L1) treatment. The origin of the receptors is a man between 65 and 85 years old with urothelial cancer.

The chain carries TRBV7-2 and TRBJ2-7; possibly TRBD2 for D (5 bases). CDR1 and CDR2 (germline): SGHTA, FQGNSA. This CDR3 has 13 residues. V lost 3 bases and J 1 base, leaving 7 bases between the germline ends. The DNA of the CDR3 is TGTGCCAGCAGCTTTGGCGGGTCCTACGAGCAGTACTTC. This translates into CASSFGGSYEQYF. Together with reference TRBV7-2 and TRBJ2-7, the CDR3 gives the full variable domain: GAGVSQSPSNKVTEKGKDVELRCDPISGHTALYWYRQSLGQGLEFLIYFQGNSAPDKSGLPSDRFSAERTGGSVSTLTIQRTQQEDSAVYLCASSFGGSYEQYFGPGTRLTVT.

As for this clone: At one end, the junction sequence differs from germline, possibly due to a read error. The chain carries TRBV30 and TRBJ2-1; TRBD2 matches 11 bases. Germline lookup yields CDR1 GTSNPN and CDR2 SVGIG (reference sequence). The CDR3 has 13 residues. The CDR3 nucleotides read TGTGCCTGGGATAGCGGGGGGGGTAATGTGCAGTTCTTC. Amino acids: CAWDSGGGNVQFF.

The rearrangement joins TRBV4-3 to TRBJ1-1; D is undetermined. Germline V lookup: CDR1 LGHNA, CDR2 YSLEER. The V end lost 2 bases, the J end lost 0 bases, and 7 bases lay between the germline ends. The CDR3 extends over 14 amino acids. The CDR3 bases are TGCGCCAGCAGCCAACAGGTCATGAACACTGAAGCTTTCTTT. This sequence encodes CASSQQVMNTEAFF.

The rearrangement links TRBV20-1 to TRBJ1-1, with D perhaps TRBD1 (6 bases). The CDR3 spans 11 residues. Germline assignment: CDR1 DFQATT and CDR2 SNEGSKA (reference sequence). This CDR3 is CRGAMNTEAFF. CDR3 coding DNA: TGCAGGGGGGCCATGAACACTGAAGCTTTCTTT.

J is TRBJ2-7 and V is TRBV7-9; 10 bases align to TRBD1. After removal of 1 base from V and 5 bases from J, the junction contained 5 bases not matched to a gene. CDR3 length: 15 amino acids. Germline V gene lookup returns CDR1 SEHNR and CDR2 FQNEAQ (reference sequence). This CDR3 reads CASSLGTGGNNEQYF. The CDR3, as DNA: TGTGCCAGCAGCTTAGGGACAGGGGGGAATAACGAGCAGTACTTC.

The chain combines TRBV11-2 with TRBJ2-1; D is possibly TRBD1 (6 bases). Germline values: CDR1 SGHAT, CDR2 FQNNGV. The CDR3 is 15 amino acids. Trimming cost V 1 base and J 4 bases, with 11 bases left between them. The chain's CDR3 is CASSLGTVLYNEQFF. The DNA of the CDR3 is TGTGCCAGCAGCTTAGGGACAGTCTTATACAATGAGCAGTTCTTC. Complete variable domain (other parts from reference TRBV11-2 and TRBJ2-1): EAGVAQSPRYKIIEKRQSVAFWCNPISGHATLYWYQQILGQGPKLLIQFQNNGVVDDSQLPKDRFSAERLKGVDSTLKIQPAKLEDSAVYLCASSLGTVLYNEQFFGPGTRLTVL.

V usage is TRBV7-2 and J usage is TRBJ2-3, with TRBD2 matching 9 bases. V shed 7 bases, J shed 3 bases, and the junction held 5 bases outside the gene matches. The CDR3 contains 14 residues. Germline V gene sequence: CDR1 SGHTA, CDR2 FQGNSA. The CDR3 region is CASTERGVTDTQYF. The CDR3 coding sequence is TGTGCCAGCACCGAGCGGGGGGTGACAGATACGCAGTATTTT.

This clone has a single count. The J gene is TRBJ1-1, the V gene TRBV6-5; TRBD1 matches at 8 bases. The CDR3 is made up of 15 amino acids. V was pared by 4 bases and J by 1 base, with 5 bases of the junction left unmatched. Germline values: CDR1 MNHEY, CDR2 SVGAGI. CDR3 coding DNA: TGTGCCAGCAGTTCCCACACAGGGGGGAACACTGAAGCTTTCTTT. Protein sequence: CASSSHTGGNTEAFF.

V and J are TRBV6-1 and TRBJ1-5; D gene ambiguous. V was cut by 4 bases and J by 5 bases, with 15 bases left in between. Germline V CDR1 and CDR2: MNHNS, SASEGT. This CDR3 is 15 amino acids long. For the CDR3, the DNA is TGTGCCAGCAGTGTTTATAGCTCCGTGGATCAGCCCCAGCATTTT. Translated, it gives CASSVYSSVDQPQHF.

J is TRBJ2-7 and V is TRBV2; 7 nucleotides align to TRBD1. The CDR3 is made up of 14 amino acids. Looked up from germline, CDR1 is SNHLY and CDR2 is FYNNEI. V shed 7 bases, J shed 7 bases, and the junction held 13 bases outside the gene matches. As DNA, the CDR3 is TGTGCCAGCAACCCCGACAGGGTTTCGTTTGAGCAGTACTTC. Translating it yields CASNPDRVSFEQYF.

The chain recombines TRBV15 with TRBJ1-4; possibly TRBD1 for D (5 bases). The V end lost 5 bases, the J end lost 4 bases, and 17 bases lay between the germline ends. The CDR3 is 16 amino acids. The germline V gene has CDR1 LNHNV and CDR2 YYDKDF (reference sequence). CDR3 DNA: TGTGCCACCAGCCCGGGGGATCGGGCGGGTAATGAAAAACTGTTTTTT. As protein: CATSPGDRAGNEKLFF.

This clone occurred a few times. The rearrangement joins TRBV19 to TRBJ1-1, with 7 bases aligning to TRBD1. CDR3 length: 14 residues. In germline, CDR1 is LNHDA, CDR2 SQIVND (reference sequence). With 8 bases clipped from V and 3 bases from J, the junction kept 9 bases outside the gene matches. The CDR3 protein is CASLAGQTDTEAFF. The CDR3 bases are TGTGCCAGTCTCGCGGGACAGACGGACACTGAAGCTTTCTTT.

In its sample, this clone was seen a few times. This chain links TRBV6-5 with TRBJ1-3; no reliable D call. Germline V gene data show CDR1 as MNHEY and CDR2 as SVGAGI. The V end lost 5 bases, the J end lost 9 bases, and 11 bases lay between the germline ends. This CDR3 has 12 amino acids. The CDR3 spells CASSQPSGTIYF. CDR3 nucleotides: TGTGCCAGCAGTCAACCCTCGGGCACCATATATTTT.

The chain has TRBV15 and TRBJ2-7; TRBD2 matches at 7 bases. The CDR3 spans 14 residues. Trimming cost V 3 bases and J 5 bases; bases outside gene matches: 7. From germline, CDR1 is LNHNV and CDR2 YYDKDF (reference sequence). The CDR3 nucleotides are TGTGCCACCAGCAGGGGCCGGGGGGTCAACGAGCAGTACTTC. It translates to CATSRGRGVNEQYF.

The chain couples TRBV6-7 to TRBJ2-3; D not certain. TRBV6-7 is flagged as an ORF with uncertain function. Trimming removed 4 bases from V and 1 base from J, with 15 bases in between. The CDR3 sequence is 16 residues long. This chain's CDR3 is CASSSLRRLCTDTQYF. The DNA for the CDR3 is TGTGCCAGCAGTTCCCTACGGAGACTCTGCACAGATACGCAGTATTTT.

This clone was found once. J is TRBJ2-7 and V is TRBV5-4, with 7 bases aligning to TRBD1. V dropped 2 bases and J dropped 6; count of bases not matched to a gene: 14. CDR1 is SGHNT, CDR2 YYREEE, per germline (reference sequence). CDR3 length: 16 amino acids. DNA of the CDR3: TGTGCCAGCAGCTTAAATCCGGGACAGAAAGCCCTCGAGCAGTACTTC. Translating gives CASSLNPGQKALEQYF.

This clone was observed a few times. The DNA of the CDR3 is TGTGCCAGCAGCCGGGAGGGAGGGGGCTCCTACGAGCAGTACTTC. This sequence encodes CASSREGGGSYEQYF. This chain links TRBV7-3 with TRBJ2-7; 8 bases align to TRBD2. Trimming removed 5 bases from V and 0 bases from J; junction bases left unmatched: 6. Germline CDR1 SGHTA, CDR2 FQGTGA. The CDR3 consists of 15 residues.

The genes are TRBV13 and TRBJ1-3; D not certain. The CDR3 has 15 residues. Germline CDR1 reads PRHDT; CDR2 reads FYEKMQ (reference sequence). V lost 1 base, J lost 0 bases, and 7 bases lay in between. CDR3 residues: CASSLVGSSGNTIYF. The CDR3 DNA reads as TGTGCCAGCAGCTTAGTGGGCAGCTCTGGAAACACCATATATTTT.